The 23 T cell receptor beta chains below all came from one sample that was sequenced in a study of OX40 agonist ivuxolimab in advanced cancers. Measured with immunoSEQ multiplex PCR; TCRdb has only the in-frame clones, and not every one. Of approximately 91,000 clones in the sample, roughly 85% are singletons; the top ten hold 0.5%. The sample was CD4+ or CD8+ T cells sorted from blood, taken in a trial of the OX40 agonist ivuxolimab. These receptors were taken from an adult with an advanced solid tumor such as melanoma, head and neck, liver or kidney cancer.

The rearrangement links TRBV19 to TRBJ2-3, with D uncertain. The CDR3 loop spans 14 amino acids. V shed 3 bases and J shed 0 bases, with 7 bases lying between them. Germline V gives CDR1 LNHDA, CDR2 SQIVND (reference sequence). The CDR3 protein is CASSIRRSTDTQYF. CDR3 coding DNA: TGTGCCAGTAGTATCCGGCGGAGCACAGATACGCAGTATTTT.

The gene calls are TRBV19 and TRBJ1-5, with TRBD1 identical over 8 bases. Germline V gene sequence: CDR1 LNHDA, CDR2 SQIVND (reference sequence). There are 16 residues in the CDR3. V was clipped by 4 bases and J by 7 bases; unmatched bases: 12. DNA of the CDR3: TGTGCCAGTAGTACCCGGGGCACGACAGGGGTACAGCCCCAGCATTTT. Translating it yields CASSTRGTTGVQPQHF.

CDR3 DNA: TGTGCCAGCAGCGGGGGAGGAAACCAGCCCCAGCATTTT. It yields the protein CASSGGGNQPQHF. The chain joins TRBV5-8 to TRBJ1-5, with TRBD1 as a possible D gene (5 bases). Germline V gene sequence: CDR1 SGHTS, CDR2 YDEGEE. The CDR3 totals 13 residues. The ends were cut back, 4 bases at V and 7 bases at J, with 12 bases in the middle.

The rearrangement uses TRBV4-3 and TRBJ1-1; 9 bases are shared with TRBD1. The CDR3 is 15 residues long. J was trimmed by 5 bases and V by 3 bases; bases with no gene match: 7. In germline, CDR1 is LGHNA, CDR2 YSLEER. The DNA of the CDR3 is TGCGCCAGCAGCCACGCGACAGGGGGTGGGACTGAAGCTTTCTTT. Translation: CASSHATGGGTEAFF.

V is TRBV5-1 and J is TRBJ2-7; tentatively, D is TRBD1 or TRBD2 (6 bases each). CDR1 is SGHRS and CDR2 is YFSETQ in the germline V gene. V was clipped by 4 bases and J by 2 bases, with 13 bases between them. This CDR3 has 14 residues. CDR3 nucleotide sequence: TGCGCCAGCAGCCCTAAGGGGGGAACCTACGAGCAGTACTTC. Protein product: CASSPKGGTYEQYF.

The CDR3 is CASGTDSYEQYF. The CDR3 coding sequence is TGTGCTAGTGGTACAGATTCCTACGAGCAGTACTTC. The chain has TRBV12-5 and TRBJ2-7; D unresolved. Trimming removed 5 bases from V and 1 base from J, with 6 bases in between. This CDR3 has 12 amino acids. The germline gives CDR1 LGHNT, CDR2 FRNRAP.

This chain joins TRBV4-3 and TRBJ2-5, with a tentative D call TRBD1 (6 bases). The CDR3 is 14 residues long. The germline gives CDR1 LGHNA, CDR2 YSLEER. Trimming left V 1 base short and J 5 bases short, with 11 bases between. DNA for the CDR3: TGCGCCAGCAGCCAAGTAGGGGGTCAGGAGACCCAGTACTTC. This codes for CASSQVGGQETQYF.

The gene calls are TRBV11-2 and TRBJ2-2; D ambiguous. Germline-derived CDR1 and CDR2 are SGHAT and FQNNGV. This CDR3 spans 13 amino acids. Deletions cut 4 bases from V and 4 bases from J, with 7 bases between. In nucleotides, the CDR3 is TGTGCCAGCAGCTCAACTCGCACCGGGGAGCTGTTTTTT. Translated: CASSSTRTGELFF.

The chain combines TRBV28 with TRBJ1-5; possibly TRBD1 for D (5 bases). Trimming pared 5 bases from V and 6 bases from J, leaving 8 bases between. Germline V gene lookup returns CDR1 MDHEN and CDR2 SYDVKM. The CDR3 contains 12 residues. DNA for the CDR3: TGTGCCAGCAGTACGAGGGGTCAGCCCCAGCATTTT. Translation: CASSTRGQPQHF.

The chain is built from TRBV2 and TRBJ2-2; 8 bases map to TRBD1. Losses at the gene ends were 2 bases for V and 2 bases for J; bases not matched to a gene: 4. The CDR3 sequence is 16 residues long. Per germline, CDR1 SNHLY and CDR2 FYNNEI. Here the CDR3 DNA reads TGTGCCAGCAGTGAATTAGGGACAGGAAACACCGGGGAGCTGTTTTTT. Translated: CASSELGTGNTGELFF.

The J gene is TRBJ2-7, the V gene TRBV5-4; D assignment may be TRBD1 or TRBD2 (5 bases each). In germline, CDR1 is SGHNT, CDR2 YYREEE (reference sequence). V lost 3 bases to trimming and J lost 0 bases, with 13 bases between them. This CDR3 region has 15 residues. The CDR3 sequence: CASSSGPKISYEQYF. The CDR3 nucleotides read TGTGCCAGCAGCTCGGGGCCCAAGATCTCCTACGAGCAGTACTTC.

CDR3 protein: CASRLPTADTQYF. CDR3 bases: TGTGCCAGCAGACTACCGACAGCAGATACGCAGTATTTT. The chain carries TRBV2 and TRBJ2-3; D possibly corresponds to TRBD1 (5 bases). V was clipped by 6 bases and J by 4 bases, with 11 bases between them. The CDR3 runs to 13 residues. Germline V gene lookup returns CDR1 SNHLY and CDR2 FYNNEI.

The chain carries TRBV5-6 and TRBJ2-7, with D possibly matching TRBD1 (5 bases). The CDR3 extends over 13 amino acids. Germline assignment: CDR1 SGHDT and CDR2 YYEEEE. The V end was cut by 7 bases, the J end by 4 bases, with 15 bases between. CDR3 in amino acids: CASELHRSYEQYF. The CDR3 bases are TGTGCCAGCGAGCTTCACAGGTCATACGAGCAGTACTTC.

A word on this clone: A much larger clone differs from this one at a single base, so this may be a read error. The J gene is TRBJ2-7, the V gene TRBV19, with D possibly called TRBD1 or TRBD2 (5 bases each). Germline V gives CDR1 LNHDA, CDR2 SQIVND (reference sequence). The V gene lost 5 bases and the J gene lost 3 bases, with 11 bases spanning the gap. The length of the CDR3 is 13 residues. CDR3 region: CASSQQDFYEQYF. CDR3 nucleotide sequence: TGTGCCAGTAGTCAACAGGACTTCTACGAGCAGTACTTC.

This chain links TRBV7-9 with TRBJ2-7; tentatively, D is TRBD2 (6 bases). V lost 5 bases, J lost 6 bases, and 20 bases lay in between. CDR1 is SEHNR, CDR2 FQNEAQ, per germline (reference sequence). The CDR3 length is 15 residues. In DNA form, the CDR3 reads TGTGCCAGCAGCCCGACTACCGGGACTCCCGGCGAGCAGTACTTC. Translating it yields CASSPTTGTPGEQYF.

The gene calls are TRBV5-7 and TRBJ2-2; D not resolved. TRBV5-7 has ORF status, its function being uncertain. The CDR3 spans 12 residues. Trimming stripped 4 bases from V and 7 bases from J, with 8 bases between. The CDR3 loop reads CASSLGDGELFF. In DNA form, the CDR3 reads TGTGCCAGCAGCCTTGGGGACGGGGAGCTGTTTTTT.

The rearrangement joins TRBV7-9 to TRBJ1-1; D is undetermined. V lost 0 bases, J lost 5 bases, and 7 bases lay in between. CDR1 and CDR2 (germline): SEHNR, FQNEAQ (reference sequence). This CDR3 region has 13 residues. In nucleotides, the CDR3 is TGTGCCAGCAGCTTAGCGCGGGAGACTGAAGCTTTCTTT. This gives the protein CASSLARETEAFF. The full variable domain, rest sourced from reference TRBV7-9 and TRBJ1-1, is DTGVSQNPRHKITKRGQNVTFRCDPISEHNRLYWYRQTLGQGPEFLTYFQNEAQLEKSRLLSDRFSAERPKGSFSTLEIQRTEQGDSAMYLCASSLARETEAFFGQGTRLTVV.

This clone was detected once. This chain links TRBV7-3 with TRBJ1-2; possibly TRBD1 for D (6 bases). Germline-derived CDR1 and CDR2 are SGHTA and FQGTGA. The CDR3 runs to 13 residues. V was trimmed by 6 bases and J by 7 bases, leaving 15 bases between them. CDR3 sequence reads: CASSLPGAAGYTF. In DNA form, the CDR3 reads TGTGCCAGCAGTCTACCAGGGGCGGCTGGCTACACCTTC.

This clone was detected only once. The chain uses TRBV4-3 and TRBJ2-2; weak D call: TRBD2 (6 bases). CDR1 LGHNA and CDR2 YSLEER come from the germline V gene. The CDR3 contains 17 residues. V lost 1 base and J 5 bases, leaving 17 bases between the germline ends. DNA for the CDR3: TGCGCCAGCAGCCAAGGGTCGGGGGTTGAGGAGACCGGGGAGCTGTTTTTT. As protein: CASSQGSGVEETGELFF.

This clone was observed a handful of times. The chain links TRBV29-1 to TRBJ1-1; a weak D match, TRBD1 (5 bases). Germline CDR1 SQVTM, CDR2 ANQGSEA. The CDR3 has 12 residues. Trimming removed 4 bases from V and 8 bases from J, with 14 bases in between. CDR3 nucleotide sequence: TGCAGCGTTGCCGGGGGAGGCACCGAAGCTTTCTTT. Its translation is CSVAGGGTEAFF.

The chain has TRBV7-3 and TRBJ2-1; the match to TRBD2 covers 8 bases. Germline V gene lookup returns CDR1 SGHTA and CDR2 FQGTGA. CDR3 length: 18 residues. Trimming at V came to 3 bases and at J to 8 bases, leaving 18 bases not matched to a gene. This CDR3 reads CASSLQPIGTSGGDEQFF. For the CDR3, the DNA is TGTGCCAGCAGCTTGCAACCTATCGGGACTAGTGGGGGGGATGAGCAGTTCTTC.

DNA of the CDR3: TGTGCCAGCAGAATTAATTTAGTATTGGACACCGGGGAGCTGTTTTTT. Its translation: CASRINLVLDTGELFF. The J gene is TRBJ2-2, the V gene TRBV21-1; the table's TRBD2 call for D was not verified on the DNA. TRBV21-1 is noted as a pseudogene. The CDR3 is 16 amino acids.

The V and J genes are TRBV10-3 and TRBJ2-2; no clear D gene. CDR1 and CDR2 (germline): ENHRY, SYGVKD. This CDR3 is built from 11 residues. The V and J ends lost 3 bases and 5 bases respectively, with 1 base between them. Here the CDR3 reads CAISETGELFF. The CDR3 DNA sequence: TGTGCCATCAGTGAAACCGGGGAGCTGTTTTTT.